Listed below are T cell receptor beta chains from one sample, sequenced in a study of cytomegalovirus exposure and HLA in healthy donors. This table comes from immunoSEQ multiplex PCR, and its TCRdb copy is limited to in-frame clones, with some not included. The sample has 150,000 to 250,000 clones, 75% to 85% seen once. Sequenced input: PBMCs. Receptors originate from a woman aged 50 to 60 in good health and CMV-seropositive. Each CDR3 is given with its conserved first and last residue. Each record gives: CDR3 DNA, CDR3 protein, V gene, J gene, clone size, D gene. The D gene is left open where the match is weak. Rows may omit the clone size; those that give it use once, few, many or a size class.

DNA: TGTGCCAGTAGGACAGGGAACACTGAAGCTTTCTTT
CDR3: CASRTGNTEAFF
V: TRBV19
J: TRBJ1-1
size: NA
D: NA

DNA: TGTGCCAGCAGTTTAAACTTCCTCTCCTACGAGCAGTACTTC
CDR3: CASSLNFLSYEQYF
V: TRBV27
J: TRBJ2-7
size: NA
D: NA

DNA: TGCGCCAGCAGCTTGGGTATCAGGGTGGGCTCCTACGAGCAGTACTTC
CDR3: CASSLGIRVGSYEQYF
V: TRBV5-1
J: TRBJ2-7
size: NA
D: NA

DNA: TGCGCCAGCAGCTTTACGACTAGCGGGAGGGCCCAAGGGCAGTACTTC
CDR3: CASSFTTSGRAQGQYF
V: TRBV5-1
J: TRBJ2-7
size: NA
D: TRBD2

DNA: TGTTCCAGCAGTCTGGAGGGTGGGGACTATAATTCACCCCTCCACTTT
CDR3: CSSSLEGGDYNSPLHF
V: TRBV7-9
J: TRBJ1-6
size: few
D: NA

DNA: TGTGCCAGCAGCGAAAGGGAGCGGGACTCCTACAATGAGCAGTTCTTC
CDR3: CASSERERDSYNEQFF
V: TRBV7-6
J: TRBJ2-1
size: NA
D: TRBD2

DNA: TGTGCCAGCACCGCATCAGGGGGCGGTCAGCCCCAGCATTTT
CDR3: CASTASGGGQPQHF
V: TRBV28
J: TRBJ1-5
size: NA
D: TRBD1

DNA: TGTGCCAGCAGCCAAGAACATCGGACAGCCTACTTGAGCTCCTATAATTCACCCCTCCACTTT
CDR3: CASSQEHRTAYLSSYNSPLHF
V: TRBV4-2
J: TRBJ1-6
size: NA
D: NA

DNA: TGTGCCAGCACTGAGTCCTACGAGCAGTACTTC
CDR3: CASTESYEQYF
V: TRBV6-1
J: TRBJ2-7
size: NA
D: NA

DNA: TGTGCCAGCAGTCAAACTAGCGGGGACTACAATGAGCAGTTCTTC
CDR3: CASSQTSGDYNEQFF
V: TRBV28
J: TRBJ2-1
size: NA
D: TRBD2

DNA: TGTGCCAGCAGTTCACTCACAGGGCAGAGTGGCTACACCTTC
CDR3: CASSSLTGQSGYTF
V: TRBV28
J: TRBJ1-2
size: NA
D: NA

DNA: TGCGCCAGCAGCTTACAGGGGTTCGGCACTGAAGCTTTCTTT
CDR3: CASSLQGFGTEAFF
V: TRBV5-1
J: TRBJ1-1
size: NA
D: TRBD1